The T cell receptor (beta chain) under discussion was sequenced for a study of beta chain features in type 1 diabetes. The investigators reverse transcribed all of the isolated RNA, so they sequenced expressed TCRB transcripts. Clones were read by immunoSEQ multiplex PCR, and TCRdb kept only the in-frame ones, dropping some. In the table there are about 180,000 clones, 10% to 15% of which are singletons. From germline, CDR1 is SQVTM and CDR2 ANQGSEA. There are 13 residues in the CDR3. Trimming at V came to 8 bases and at J to 0 bases, leaving 2 bases not matched to a gene. The receptor's source is a woman under 30 in good health. Sequences were obtained from central memory CD4+ T cells from blood. This rearrangement joins TRBV29-1 to TRBJ2-3, with 10 bases that match TRBD2. The CDR3 is CSTTSGSTDTQYF. CDR3 in DNA: TGCAGCACGACTAGCGGGAGCACAGATACGCAGTATTTT.